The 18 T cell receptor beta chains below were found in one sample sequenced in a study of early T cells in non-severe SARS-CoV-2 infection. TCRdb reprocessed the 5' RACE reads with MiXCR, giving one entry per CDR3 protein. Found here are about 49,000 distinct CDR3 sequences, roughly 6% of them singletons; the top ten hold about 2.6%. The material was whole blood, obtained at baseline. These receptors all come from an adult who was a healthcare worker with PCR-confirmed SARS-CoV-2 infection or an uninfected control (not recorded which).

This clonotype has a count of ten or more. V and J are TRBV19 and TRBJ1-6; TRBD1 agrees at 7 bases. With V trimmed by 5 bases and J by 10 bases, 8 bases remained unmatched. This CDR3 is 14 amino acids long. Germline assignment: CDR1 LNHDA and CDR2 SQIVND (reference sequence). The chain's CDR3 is CASSAPGGYSPLHF. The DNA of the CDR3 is TGTGCCAGTAGTGCTCCAGGGGGTTACTCACCCCTCCACTTT.

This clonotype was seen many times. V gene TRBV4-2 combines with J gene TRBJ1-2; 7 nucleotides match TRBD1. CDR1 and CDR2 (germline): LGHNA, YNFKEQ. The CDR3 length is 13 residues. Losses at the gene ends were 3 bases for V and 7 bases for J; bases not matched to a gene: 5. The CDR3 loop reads CASSHGQVAGYTF. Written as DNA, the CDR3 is TGTGCCAGCAGCCATGGACAGGTGGCTGGCTACACCTTC.

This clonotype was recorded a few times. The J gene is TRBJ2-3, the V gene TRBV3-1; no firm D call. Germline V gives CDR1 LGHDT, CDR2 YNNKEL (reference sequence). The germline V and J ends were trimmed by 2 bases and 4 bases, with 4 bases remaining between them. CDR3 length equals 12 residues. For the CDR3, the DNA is TGTGCCAGCAGCCAATCCGCAGATACGCAGTATTTT. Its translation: CASSQSADTQYF.

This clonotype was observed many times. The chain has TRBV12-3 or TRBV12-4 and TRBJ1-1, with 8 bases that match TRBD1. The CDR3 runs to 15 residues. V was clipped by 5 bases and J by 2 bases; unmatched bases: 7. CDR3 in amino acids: CASSPPGQANTEAFF. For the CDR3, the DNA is TGTGCCAGCAGTCCTCCGGGACAGGCTAACACTGAAGCTTTCTTT.

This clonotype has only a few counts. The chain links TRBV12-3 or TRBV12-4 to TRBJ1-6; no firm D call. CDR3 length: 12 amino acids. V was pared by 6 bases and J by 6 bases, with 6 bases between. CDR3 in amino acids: CASSTLNSPLHF. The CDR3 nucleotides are TGTGCCAGCAGCACTCTTAATTCACCCCTCCACTTT.

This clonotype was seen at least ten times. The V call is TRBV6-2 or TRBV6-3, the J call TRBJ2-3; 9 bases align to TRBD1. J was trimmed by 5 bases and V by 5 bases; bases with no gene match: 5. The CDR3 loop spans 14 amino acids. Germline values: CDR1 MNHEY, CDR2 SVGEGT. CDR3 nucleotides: TGTGCCAGCAGTAATTACAGGGGGCGAGATACGCAGTATTTT. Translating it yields CASSNYRGRDTQYF.

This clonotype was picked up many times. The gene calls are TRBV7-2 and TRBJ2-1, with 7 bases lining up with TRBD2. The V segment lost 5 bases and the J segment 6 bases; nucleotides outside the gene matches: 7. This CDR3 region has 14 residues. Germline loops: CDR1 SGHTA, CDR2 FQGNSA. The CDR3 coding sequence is TGTGCCAGCAGCGGGCACGGGACTATCAATGAGCAGTTCTTC. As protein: CASSGHGTINEQFF.

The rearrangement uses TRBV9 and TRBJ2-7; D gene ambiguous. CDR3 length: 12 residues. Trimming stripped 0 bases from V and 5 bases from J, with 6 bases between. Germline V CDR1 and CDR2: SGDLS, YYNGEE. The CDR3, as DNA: TGTGCCAGCAGCGTAGATGGGAACGAGCAGTACTTC. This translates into CASSVDGNEQYF.

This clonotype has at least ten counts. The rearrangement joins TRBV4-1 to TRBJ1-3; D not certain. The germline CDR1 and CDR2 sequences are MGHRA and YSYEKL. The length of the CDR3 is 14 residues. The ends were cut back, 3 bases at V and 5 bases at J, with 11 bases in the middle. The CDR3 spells CASSQMADRNTIYF. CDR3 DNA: TGCGCCAGCAGCCAGATGGCGGACCGAAACACCATATATTTT.

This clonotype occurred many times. The CDR3 region has the DNA TGTGCCAGCAGTTACTTTTCCGGAACCAATGAGCAGTTCTTC. Residues: CASSYFSGTNEQFF. The chain employs TRBV6-5 and TRBJ2-1; D gene uncertain. V lost 1 base, J lost 6 bases, and 10 bases lay in between. Germline CDR1 and CDR2: MNHEY and SVGAGI. There are 14 residues in the CDR3.

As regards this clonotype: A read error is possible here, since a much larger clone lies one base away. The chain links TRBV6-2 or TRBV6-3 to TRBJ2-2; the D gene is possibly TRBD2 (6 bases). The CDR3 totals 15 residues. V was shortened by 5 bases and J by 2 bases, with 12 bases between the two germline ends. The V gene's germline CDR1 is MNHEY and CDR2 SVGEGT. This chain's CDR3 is CASSQKGLNTGELFF. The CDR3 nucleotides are TGTGCCAGCAGTCAAAAGGGACTCAACACCGGGGAGCTGTTTTTT.

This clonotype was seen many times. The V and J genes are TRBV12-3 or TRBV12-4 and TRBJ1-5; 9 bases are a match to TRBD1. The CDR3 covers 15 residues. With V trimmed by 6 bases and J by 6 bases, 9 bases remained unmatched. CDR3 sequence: CASSLDRGGGQPQHF. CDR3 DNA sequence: TGTGCCAGCAGCCTGGACAGGGGTGGTGGTCAGCCCCAGCATTTT.

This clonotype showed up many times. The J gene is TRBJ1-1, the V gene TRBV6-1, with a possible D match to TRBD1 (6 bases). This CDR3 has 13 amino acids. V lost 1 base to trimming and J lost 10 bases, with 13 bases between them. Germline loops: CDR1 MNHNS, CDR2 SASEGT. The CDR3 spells CASSEGGGRGAFF. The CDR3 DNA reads TGTGCCAGCAGTGAAGGAGGGGGGCGGGGAGCTTTCTTT.

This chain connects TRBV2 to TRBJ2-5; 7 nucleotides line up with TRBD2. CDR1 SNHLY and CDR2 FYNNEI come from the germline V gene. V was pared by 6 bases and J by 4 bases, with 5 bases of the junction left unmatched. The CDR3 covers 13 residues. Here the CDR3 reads CASRRTRGETQYF. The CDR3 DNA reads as TGTGCCAGCAGAAGGACTAGAGGAGAGACCCAGTACTTC. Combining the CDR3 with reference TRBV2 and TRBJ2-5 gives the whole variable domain EPEVTQTPSHQVTQMGQEVILRCVPISNHLYFYWYRQILGQKVEFLVSFYNNEISEKSEIFDDQFSVERPDGSNFTLKIRSTKLEDSAMYFCASRRTRGETQYFGPGTRLLVL.

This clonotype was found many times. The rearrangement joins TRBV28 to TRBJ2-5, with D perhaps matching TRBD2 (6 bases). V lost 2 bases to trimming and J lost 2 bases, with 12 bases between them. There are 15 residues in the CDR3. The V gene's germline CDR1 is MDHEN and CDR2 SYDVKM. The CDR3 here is CASSLSGAGQETQYF. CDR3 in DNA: TGTGCCAGCAGTTTAAGTGGGGCGGGGCAAGAGACCCAGTACTTC.

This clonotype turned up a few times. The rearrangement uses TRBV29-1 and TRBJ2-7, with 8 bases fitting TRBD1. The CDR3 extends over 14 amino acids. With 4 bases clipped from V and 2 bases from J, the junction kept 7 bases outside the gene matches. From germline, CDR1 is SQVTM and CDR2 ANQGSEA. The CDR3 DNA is TGCAGCGTTGGTAGGGACAGGAGACCCTACGAGCAGTACTTC. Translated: CSVGRDRRPYEQYF.

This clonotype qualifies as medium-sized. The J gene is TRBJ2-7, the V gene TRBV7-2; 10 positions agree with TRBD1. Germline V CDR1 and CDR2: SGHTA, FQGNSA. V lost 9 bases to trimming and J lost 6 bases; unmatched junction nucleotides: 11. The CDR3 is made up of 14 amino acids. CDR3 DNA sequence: TGTGCCAGTGTACGACAGGGGGCGCTGAGCGAGCAGTACTTC. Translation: CASVRQGALSEQYF.

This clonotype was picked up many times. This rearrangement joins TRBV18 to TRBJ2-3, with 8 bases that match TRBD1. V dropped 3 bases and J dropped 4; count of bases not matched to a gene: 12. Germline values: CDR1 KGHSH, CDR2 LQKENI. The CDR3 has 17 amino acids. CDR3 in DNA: TGTGCCAGCTCACCGTATTCTACGACAGGGGTCCCAGATACGCAGTATTTT. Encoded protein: CASSPYSTTGVPDTQYF.